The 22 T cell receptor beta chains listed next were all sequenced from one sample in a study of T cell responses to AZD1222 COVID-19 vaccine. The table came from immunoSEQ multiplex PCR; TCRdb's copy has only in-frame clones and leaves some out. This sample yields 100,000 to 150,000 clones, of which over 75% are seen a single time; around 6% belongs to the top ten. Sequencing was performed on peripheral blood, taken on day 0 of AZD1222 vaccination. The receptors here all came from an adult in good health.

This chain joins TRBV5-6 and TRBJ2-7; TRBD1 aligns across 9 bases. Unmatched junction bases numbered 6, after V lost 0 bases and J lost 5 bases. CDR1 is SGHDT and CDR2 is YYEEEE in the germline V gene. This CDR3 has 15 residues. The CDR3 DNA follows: TGTGCCAGCAGCTTGGTCCCGGGACAGGGAAACGAGCAGTACTTC. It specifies CASSLVPGQGNEQYF.

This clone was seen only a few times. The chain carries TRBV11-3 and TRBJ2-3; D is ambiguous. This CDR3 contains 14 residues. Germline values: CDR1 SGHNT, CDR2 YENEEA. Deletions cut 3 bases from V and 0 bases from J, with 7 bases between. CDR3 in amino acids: CASSFTASTDTQYF. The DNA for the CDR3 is TGTGCCAGCAGCTTTACGGCTAGCACAGATACGCAGTATTTT.

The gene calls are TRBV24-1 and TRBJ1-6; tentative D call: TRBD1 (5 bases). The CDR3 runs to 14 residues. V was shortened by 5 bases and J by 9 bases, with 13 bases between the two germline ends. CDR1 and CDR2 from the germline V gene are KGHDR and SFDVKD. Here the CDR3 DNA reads TGTGCCACCAGTGTCGGGACGTCTGGTTCACCCCTCCACTTT. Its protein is CATSVGTSGSPLHF.

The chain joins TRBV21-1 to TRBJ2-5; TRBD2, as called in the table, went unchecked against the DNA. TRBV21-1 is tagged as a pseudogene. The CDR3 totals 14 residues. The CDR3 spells CASSSGAGQETQYF. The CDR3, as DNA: TGTGCCAGCAGCAGCGGAGCGGGGCAAGAGACCCAGTACTTC.

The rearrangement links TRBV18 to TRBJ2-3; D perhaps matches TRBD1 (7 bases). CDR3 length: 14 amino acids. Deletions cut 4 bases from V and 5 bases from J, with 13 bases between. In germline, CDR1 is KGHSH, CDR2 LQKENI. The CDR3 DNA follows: TGTGCCAGCTCACGTGGGACAGCGGGAGATACGCAGTATTTT. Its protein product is CASSRGTAGDTQYF.

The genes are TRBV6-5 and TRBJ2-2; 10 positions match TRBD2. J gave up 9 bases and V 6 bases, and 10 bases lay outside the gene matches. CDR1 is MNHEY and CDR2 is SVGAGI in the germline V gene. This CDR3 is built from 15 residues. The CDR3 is CASSLSGGPSRELFF. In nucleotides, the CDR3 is TGTGCCAGCAGCCTTAGCGGGGGGCCTTCCCGGGAGCTGTTTTTT.

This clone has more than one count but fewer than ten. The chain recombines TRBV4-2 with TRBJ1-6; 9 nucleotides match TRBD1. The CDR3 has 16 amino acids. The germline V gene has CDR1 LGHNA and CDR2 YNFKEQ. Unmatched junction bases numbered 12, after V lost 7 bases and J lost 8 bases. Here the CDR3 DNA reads TGTGCCAGCAAACCGGGACAGGGATTCTCGGATTCACCCCTCCACTTT. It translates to CASKPGQGFSDSPLHF.

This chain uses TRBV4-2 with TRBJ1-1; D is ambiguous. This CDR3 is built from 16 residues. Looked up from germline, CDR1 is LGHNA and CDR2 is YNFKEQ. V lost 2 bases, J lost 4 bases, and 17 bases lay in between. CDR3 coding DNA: TGTGCCAGCAGCCAAAAAAGGGCGGCAGTCAGCACTGAAGCTTTCTTT. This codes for CASSQKRAAVSTEAFF.

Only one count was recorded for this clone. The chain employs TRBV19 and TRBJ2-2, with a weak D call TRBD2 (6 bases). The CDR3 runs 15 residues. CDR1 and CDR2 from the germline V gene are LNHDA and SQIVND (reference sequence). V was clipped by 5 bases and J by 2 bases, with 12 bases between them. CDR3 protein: CASSAGPVNTGELFF. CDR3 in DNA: TGTGCCAGTAGTGCGGGACCCGTCAACACCGGGGAGCTGTTTTTT.

CDR3 in DNA: TGTGCCAGCAGTCGCCCCGTAGCGGGAGGGCCCTACGAGCAGTACTTC. Translated: CASSRPVAGGPYEQYF. The chain links TRBV28 to TRBJ2-7; TRBD2 aligns across 11 bases. V gave up 5 bases and J gave up 2 bases; unmatched junction bases: 8. Looked up from germline, CDR1 is MDHEN and CDR2 is SYDVKM. This CDR3 region has 16 residues.

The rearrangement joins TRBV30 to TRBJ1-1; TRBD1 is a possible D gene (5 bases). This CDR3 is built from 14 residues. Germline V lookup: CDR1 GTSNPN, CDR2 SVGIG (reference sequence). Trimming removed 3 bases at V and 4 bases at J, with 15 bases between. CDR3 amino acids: CAWSPGGRGTEAFF. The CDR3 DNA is TGTGCCTGGAGCCCGGGGGGTCGAGGCACTGAAGCTTTCTTT.

The chain's CDR3 is CASSLGQGGFREQYF. Written as DNA, the CDR3 is TGTGCCAGCAGTTTAGGGCAGGGGGGTTTTCGCGAGCAGTACTTC. The rearrangement joins TRBV28 to TRBJ2-7; tentatively, D is TRBD1 (7 bases). The CDR3 runs to 15 residues. Germline CDR1 MDHEN, CDR2 SYDVKM. Trimming shortened V by 2 bases and J by 6 bases, and 17 bases separated the two germline ends.

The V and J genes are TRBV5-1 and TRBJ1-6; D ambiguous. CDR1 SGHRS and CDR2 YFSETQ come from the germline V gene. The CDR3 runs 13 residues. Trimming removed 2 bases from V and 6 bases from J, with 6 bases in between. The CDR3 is CASSFDTNSPLHF. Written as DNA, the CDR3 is TGCGCCAGCAGCTTCGACACTAATTCACCCCTCCACTTT.

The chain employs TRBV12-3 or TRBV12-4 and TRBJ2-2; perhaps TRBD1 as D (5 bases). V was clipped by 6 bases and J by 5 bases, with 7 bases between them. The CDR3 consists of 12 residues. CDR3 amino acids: CASSQGTGELFF. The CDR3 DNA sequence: TGTGCCAGCAGCCAGGGAACCGGGGAGCTGTTTTTT.

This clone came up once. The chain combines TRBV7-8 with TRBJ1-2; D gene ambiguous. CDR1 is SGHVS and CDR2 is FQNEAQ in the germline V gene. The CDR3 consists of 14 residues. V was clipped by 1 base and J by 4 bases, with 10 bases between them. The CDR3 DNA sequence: TGTGCCAGCAGCTTAGTCGGGAATGGCTATGGCTACACCTTC. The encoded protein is CASSLVGNGYGYTF.

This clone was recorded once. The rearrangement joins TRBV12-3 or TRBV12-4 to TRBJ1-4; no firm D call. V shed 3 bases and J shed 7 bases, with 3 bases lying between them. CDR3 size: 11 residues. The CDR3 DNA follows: TGTGCCAGCAGTTTGTCTGAAAAACTGTTTTTT. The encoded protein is CASSLSEKLFF.

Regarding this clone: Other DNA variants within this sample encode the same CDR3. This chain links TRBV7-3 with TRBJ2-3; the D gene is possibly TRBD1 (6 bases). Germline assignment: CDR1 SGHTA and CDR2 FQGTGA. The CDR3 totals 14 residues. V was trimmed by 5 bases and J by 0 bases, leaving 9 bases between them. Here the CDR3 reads CASSLTGSTDTQYF. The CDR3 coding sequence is TGTGCCAGCAGCCTTACAGGGAGCACAGATACGCAGTATTTT.

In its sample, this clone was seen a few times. The DNA of the CDR3 is TGTGCCAGCAGCCAAGGGGACAGGGACCTTTTGATGTTCTTC. This sequence encodes CASSQGDRDLLMFF. The rearrangement links TRBV4-2 to TRBJ2-1, with 9 positions matching TRBD1. CDR3 length: 14 residues. V shed 1 base, J shed 15 bases, and the junction held 10 bases outside the gene matches. Per the germline V gene, CDR1 is LGHNA and CDR2 is YNFKEQ.

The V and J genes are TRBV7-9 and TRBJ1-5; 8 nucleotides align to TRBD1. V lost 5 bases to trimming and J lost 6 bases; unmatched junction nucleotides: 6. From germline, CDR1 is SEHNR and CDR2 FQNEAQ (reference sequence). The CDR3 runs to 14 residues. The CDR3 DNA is TGTGCCAGCAGCCCGGGACAGGCATTTCAGCCCCAGCATTTT. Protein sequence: CASSPGQAFQPQHF.

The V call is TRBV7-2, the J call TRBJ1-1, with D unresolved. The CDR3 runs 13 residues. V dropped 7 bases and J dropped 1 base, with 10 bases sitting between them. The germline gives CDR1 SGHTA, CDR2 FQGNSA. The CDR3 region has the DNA TGTGCCAGCACCCTTCGGGGGAACACTGAAGCTTTCTTT. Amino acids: CASTLRGNTEAFF.

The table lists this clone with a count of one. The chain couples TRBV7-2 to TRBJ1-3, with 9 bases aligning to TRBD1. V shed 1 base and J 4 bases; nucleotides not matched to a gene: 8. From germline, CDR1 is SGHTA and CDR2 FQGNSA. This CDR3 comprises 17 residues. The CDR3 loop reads CASSLGLGTGNGNTIYF. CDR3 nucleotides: TGTGCCAGCAGCTTAGGCTTAGGGACAGGGAACGGAAACACCATATATTTT.

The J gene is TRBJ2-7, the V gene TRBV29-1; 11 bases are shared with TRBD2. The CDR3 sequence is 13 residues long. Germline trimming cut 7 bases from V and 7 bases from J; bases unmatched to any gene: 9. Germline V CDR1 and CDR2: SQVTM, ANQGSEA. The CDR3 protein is CSGVGLAGGEQYF. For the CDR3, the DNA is TGCAGCGGGGTGGGGCTAGCGGGAGGAGAGCAGTACTTC.